The 26 T cell receptor beta chains given below trace back to one sample, sequenced in a study of long-term antiretroviral therapy in people with HIV. immunoSEQ v3.0 was run at survey level. Clones were read by immunoSEQ multiplex PCR, and TCRdb kept only the in-frame ones, dropping some. The repertoire includes around 30,000 clones, about 95% of them detected once, and 7.5% to 9% sits in the top ten. The sequencing used unsorted PBMCs, collected 5.3 years after starting antiretroviral therapy. Every receptor here comes from a man aged 30 to 39 with HIV.

The chain joins TRBV27 to TRBJ2-1, with 7 bases that match TRBD1. Germline V lookup: CDR1 MNHEY, CDR2 SMNVEV (reference sequence). CDR3 size: 14 residues. J gave up 0 bases and V 4 bases, and 0 bases lay outside the gene matches. The CDR3, as DNA: TGTGCCAGCAGTTGGGACAGCTCCTACAATGAGCAGTTCTTC. Amino acids: CASSWDSSYNEQFF.

The V call is TRBV5-1, the J call TRBJ2-2; D unclear. This CDR3 is 16 amino acids long. CDR1 is SGHRS, CDR2 YFSETQ, per germline. The V and J ends lost 1 base and 0 bases respectively, with 10 bases between them. Written as DNA, the CDR3 is TGCGCCAGCAGCTTGTCTCCGGGCCCGAACACCGGGGAGCTGTTTTTT. It yields the protein CASSLSPGPNTGELFF.

The chain is built from TRBV7-6 and TRBJ2-1; D is unclear. The CDR3 consists of 13 residues. Trimming took off 0 bases at V and 9 bases at J, with 9 bases between the two ends. Per germline, CDR1 SGHVS and CDR2 FNYEAQ. CDR3 DNA sequence: TGTGCCAGCAGCTTAGCGGCGGCCCTTGAGCAGTTCTTC. The encoded protein is CASSLAAALEQFF. Combining the CDR3 with reference TRBV7-6 and TRBJ2-1 gives the whole variable domain GAGVSQSPRYKVTKRGQDVALRCDPISGHVSLYWYRQALGQGPEFLTYFNYEAQQDKSGLPNDRFSAERPEGSISTLTIQRTEQRDSAMYRCASSLAAALEQFFGPGTRLTVL.

V and J are TRBV2 and TRBJ2-3, with no clear D. V was pared by 9 bases and J by 0 bases, with 4 bases between. The CDR3 totals 11 residues. Germline loops: CDR1 SNHLY, CDR2 FYNNEI. The CDR3 DNA reads as TGTGCCAGAGAAAGCACAGATACGCAGTATTTT. Translation: CARESTDTQYF.

The V gene is TRBV9, the J gene TRBJ1-4; no clear D gene. The germline V gene encodes CDR1 SGDLS and CDR2 YYNGEE. This CDR3 comprises 15 residues. Trimming pared 0 bases from V and 0 bases from J, leaving 6 bases between. The CDR3 DNA is TGTGCCAGCAGCGTAGGTCAAACAACTAATGAAAAACTGTTTTTT. This translates into CASSVGQTTNEKLFF.

The chain links TRBV6-1 to TRBJ1-4; 7 bases are a match to TRBD1. This CDR3 has 14 residues. J was trimmed by 7 bases and V by 4 bases; bases with no gene match: 6. Germline V lookup: CDR1 MNHNS, CDR2 SASEGT. CDR3 in DNA: TGTGCCAGCAGTGGTTGGCAGGGGGGTGAAAAACTGTTTTTT. Protein: CASSGWQGGEKLFF.

This chain joins TRBV9 and TRBJ1-1; 8 nucleotides line up with TRBD1. Germline V lookup: CDR1 SGDLS, CDR2 YYNGEE. The CDR3 runs to 17 residues. With 3 bases clipped from V and 1 base from J, the junction kept 11 bases outside the gene matches. CDR3 nucleotide sequence: TGTGCCAGCAGCGGATCAAAGGTGGGGACAGGGAACACTGAAGCTTTCTTT. It yields the protein CASSGSKVGTGNTEAFF.

For the CDR3, the DNA is TGTGCCAGCAGCGGCGGGATTTACAATGAGCAGTTCTTC. Amino acids: CASSGGIYNEQFF. This chain links TRBV28 with TRBJ2-1; D may be TRBD2 (6 bases). The ends were cut back, 6 bases at V and 4 bases at J, with 10 bases in the middle. Germline assignment: CDR1 MDHEN and CDR2 SYDVKM. The CDR3 covers 13 residues.

CDR3 bases: TGTGCCAGCAGCCGCCACCTGAACACTGAAGCTTTCTTT. This translates into CASSRHLNTEAFF. V usage is TRBV11-2 and J usage is TRBJ1-1; unclear D gene. The V and J ends lost 5 bases and 0 bases respectively, with 7 bases between them. The V gene's germline CDR1 is SGHAT and CDR2 FQNNGV. CDR3 length equals 13 residues.

V gene TRBV27 combines with J gene TRBJ1-2, with 7 bases that match TRBD1. The CDR3 is 13 residues long. V trimming: 6 bases; J trimming: 8 bases; junction bases outside the gene matches: 9. Germline CDR1 and CDR2: MNHEY and SMNVEV (reference sequence). The CDR3 nucleotides are TGTGCCAGCAGCACTGGGACAGCGAACGGCTACACCTTC. Amino acid sequence: CASSTGTANGYTF.

The J gene is TRBJ2-5, the V gene TRBV7-9, with 7 bases that match TRBD2. The CDR3 extends over 13 amino acids. Germline assignment: CDR1 SEHNR and CDR2 FQNEAQ (reference sequence). The J segment lost 0 bases and the V segment lost 7 bases, leaving 2 bases of the junction unmatched. CDR3 residues: CASIGTNQETQYF. The CDR3 nucleotides read TGTGCCAGCATCGGGACTAACCAAGAGACCCAGTACTTC.

The chain is built from TRBV2 and TRBJ2-1; 10 bases fit TRBD1. The CDR3 is made up of 16 amino acids. Trimming took 4 bases from V and 6 from J; bases not matched to a gene: 9. The germline gives CDR1 SNHLY, CDR2 FYNNEI. The chain's CDR3 is CASSGGGTGALNEQFF. The CDR3 bases are TGTGCCAGCAGTGGGGGGGGGACAGGGGCGCTCAATGAGCAGTTCTTC.

The V gene is TRBV6-5, the J gene TRBJ2-7, with 7 bases lining up with TRBD1. Per germline, CDR1 MNHEY and CDR2 SVGAGI. J gave up 0 bases and V 3 bases, and 5 bases lay outside the gene matches. The CDR3 contains 15 residues. The CDR3 sequence: CASSYGTANSYEQYF. The CDR3 DNA reads as TGTGCCAGCAGTTATGGGACAGCGAACTCCTACGAGCAGTACTTC.

The chain combines TRBV5-4 with TRBJ2-1; 10 nucleotides match TRBD2. The CDR3 sequence is 15 residues long. From germline, CDR1 is SGHNT and CDR2 YYREEE (reference sequence). Trimming took 1 base from V and 4 from J; bases not matched to a gene: 2. The CDR3 reads CASSLLAGGYNEQFF. CDR3 coding DNA: TGTGCCAGCAGCTTGTTAGCGGGAGGTTACAATGAGCAGTTCTTC.

The rearrangement joins TRBV27 to TRBJ1-2; the D is unclear. Trimming took 3 bases from V and 2 from J, leaving 7 bases between them. The CDR3 is 13 amino acids. CDR1 is MNHEY and CDR2 is SMNVEV in the germline V gene (reference sequence). As DNA, the CDR3 is TGTGCCAGCAGTTTTCGAGGGAACTATGGCTACACCTTC. As protein: CASSFRGNYGYTF.

The chain couples TRBV27 to TRBJ2-3; D gene ambiguous. V was cut by 0 bases and J by 6 bases, with 10 bases left in between. The germline CDR1 and CDR2 sequences are MNHEY and SMNVEV (reference sequence). The CDR3 runs to 14 residues. For the CDR3, the DNA is TGTGCCAGCAGTTTATCGCCACTCCTGGATACGCAGTATTTT. Encoded protein: CASSLSPLLDTQYF.

V and J are TRBV5-1 and TRBJ2-7; D unresolved. CDR3 length: 13 residues. V was clipped by 4 bases and J by 2 bases, with 10 bases between them. CDR1 SGHRS and CDR2 YFSETQ come from the germline V gene. Written as DNA, the CDR3 is TGCGCCAGCAGCCCCGTTCAGCCCTACGAGCAGTACTTC. It yields the protein CASSPVQPYEQYF.

This sequence joins TRBV28 and TRBJ1-5; TRBD1 agrees at 10 bases. Germline CDR1 MDHEN, CDR2 SYDVKM. The CDR3 covers 15 residues. V shed 6 bases and J 7 bases; nucleotides not matched to a gene: 9. The DNA for the CDR3 is TGTGCCAGCAGCTCCGGGACAGGGGAGAGCCAGCCCCAGCATTTT. This translates into CASSSGTGESQPQHF.

V usage is TRBV5-6 and J usage is TRBJ1-1; no clear D gene. V dropped 3 bases and J dropped 3 bases, with 15 bases sitting between them. Germline loops: CDR1 SGHDT, CDR2 YYEEEE. There are 15 residues in the CDR3. CDR3 loop: CASSSPYGRDTEAFF. In nucleotides, the CDR3 is TGTGCCAGCAGCTCCCCCTATGGAAGGGACACTGAAGCTTTCTTT.

This chain links TRBV2 with TRBJ2-2; D assignment may be TRBD1 or TRBD2 (5 bases each). The CDR3 is 15 residues long. With 2 bases removed from V and 4 bases from J, the gap between germline ends came to 11 bases. CDR1 is SNHLY, CDR2 FYNNEI, per germline. The CDR3 here is CASSEWDRGTGELFF. In DNA, the CDR3 is TGTGCCAGCAGTGAATGGGACCGGGGCACCGGGGAGCTGTTTTTT. The full variable domain, in which reference TRBV2 and TRBJ2-2 provide the parts outside the CDR3, is EPEVTQTPSHQVTQMGQEVILRCVPISNHLYFYWYRQILGQKVEFLVSFYNNEISEKSEIFDDQFSVERPDGSNFTLKIRSTKLEDSAMYFCASSEWDRGTGELFFGEGSRLTVL.

This chain connects TRBV4-1 to TRBJ1-1, with unresolved D. V lost 1 base and J 5 bases, leaving 17 bases between the germline ends. The CDR3 consists of 16 residues. Per the germline V gene, CDR1 is MGHRA and CDR2 is YSYEKL. The CDR3 sequence: CASSQVPTAPRTEAFF. The CDR3 DNA is TGCGCCAGCAGCCAAGTTCCCACGGCCCCGAGGACTGAAGCTTTCTTT.

This chain uses TRBV5-1 with TRBJ2-7, with 8 nucleotides matching TRBD1. This CDR3 spans 14 amino acids. Germline-derived CDR1 and CDR2 are SGHRS and YFSETQ. After removal of 5 bases from V and 0 bases from J, the junction contained 4 bases not matched to a gene. CDR3 sequence (DNA): TGCGCCAGCAGACGACAGGGGAGCTCCTACGAGCAGTACTTC. This sequence encodes CASRRQGSSYEQYF.

This clone was observed a single time. The genes are TRBV28 and TRBJ2-6, with TRBD1 matching over 7 bases. Losses at the gene ends were 6 bases for V and 2 bases for J; bases not matched to a gene: 7. The germline V gene has CDR1 MDHEN and CDR2 SYDVKM. The CDR3 spans 16 residues. CDR3 nucleotide sequence: TGTGCCAGCAGCTACGGACAGGTCACTGGGGCCAACGTCCTGACTTTC. Encoded protein: CASSYGQVTGANVLTF.

This chain uses TRBV27 with TRBJ2-2; D may match TRBD1 or TRBD2 (6 bases each). CDR3 length: 15 amino acids. Germline V gene data show CDR1 as MNHEY and CDR2 as SMNVEV (reference sequence). Deletions cut 3 bases from V and 4 bases from J, with 12 bases between. CDR3 bases: TGTGCCAGCAGTTTGGGGGGCGTGAGCACCGGGGAGCTGTTTTTT. It encodes CASSLGGVSTGELFF.

V gene TRBV9 combines with J gene TRBJ1-5, with D perhaps matching TRBD1 (6 bases). Per the germline V gene, CDR1 is SGDLS and CDR2 is YYNGEE. The CDR3 runs 15 residues. Deletions cut 0 bases from V and 6 bases from J, with 13 bases between. CDR3 sequence (DNA): TGTGCCAGCAGCGTAGCCCCAGGGACAAGTCAGCCCCAGCATTTT. Amino acid sequence: CASSVAPGTSQPQHF.

A few counts support this clone. The DNA of the CDR3 is TGTGCCAGTAGTACCGGGACTCAGGGTGGCTACACCTTC. This codes for CASSTGTQGGYTF. The chain recombines TRBV19 with TRBJ1-2; D possibly corresponds to TRBD1 (5 bases). Germline values: CDR1 LNHDA, CDR2 SQIVND (reference sequence). Trimming removed 4 bases at V and 7 bases at J, with 13 bases between. This CDR3 comprises 13 residues.